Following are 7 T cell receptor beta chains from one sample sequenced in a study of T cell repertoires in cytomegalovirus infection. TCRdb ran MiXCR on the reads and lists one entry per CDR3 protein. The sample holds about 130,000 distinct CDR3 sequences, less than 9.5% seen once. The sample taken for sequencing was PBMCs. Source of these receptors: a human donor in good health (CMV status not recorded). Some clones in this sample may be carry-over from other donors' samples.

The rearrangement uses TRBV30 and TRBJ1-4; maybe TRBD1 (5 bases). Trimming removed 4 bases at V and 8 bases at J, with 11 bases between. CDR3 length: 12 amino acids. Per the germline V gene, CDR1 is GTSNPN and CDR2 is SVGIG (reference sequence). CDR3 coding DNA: TGTGCCTGGAAGCGGGACGGGGAAAAACTGTTTTTT. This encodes CAWKRDGEKLFF.

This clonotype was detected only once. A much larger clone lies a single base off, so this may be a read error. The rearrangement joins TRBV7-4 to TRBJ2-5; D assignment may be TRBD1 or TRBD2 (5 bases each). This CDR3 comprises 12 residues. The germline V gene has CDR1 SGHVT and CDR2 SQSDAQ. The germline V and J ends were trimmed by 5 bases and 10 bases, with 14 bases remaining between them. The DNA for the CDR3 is TGTGCCAGCAGCACGGACTGGGGGAGCCAGTACTTC. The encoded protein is CASSTDWGSQYF.

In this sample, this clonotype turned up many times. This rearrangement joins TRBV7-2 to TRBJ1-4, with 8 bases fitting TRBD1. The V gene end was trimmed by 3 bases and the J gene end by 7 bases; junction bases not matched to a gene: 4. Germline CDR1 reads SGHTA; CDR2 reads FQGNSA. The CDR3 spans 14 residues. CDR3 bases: TGTGCCAGCAGCTTGACAGGGGCTCGTGAAAAACTGTTTTTT. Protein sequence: CASSLTGAREKLFF.

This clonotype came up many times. The CDR3 protein is CASSFLGSGNTIYF. CDR3 DNA: TGTGCCAGCAGTTTTCTAGGCTCTGGAAACACCATATATTTT. The J gene is TRBJ1-3, the V gene TRBV12-3 or TRBV12-4; D is undetermined. The CDR3 has 14 amino acids. With 3 bases removed from V and 0 bases from J, the gap between germline ends came to 6 bases.

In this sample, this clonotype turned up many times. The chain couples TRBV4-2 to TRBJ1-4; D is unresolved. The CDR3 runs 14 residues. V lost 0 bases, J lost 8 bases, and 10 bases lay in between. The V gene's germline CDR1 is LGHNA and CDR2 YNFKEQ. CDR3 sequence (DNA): TGTGCCAGCAGCCAAGATTGGAGGGAGGAAAAACTGTTTTTT. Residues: CASSQDWREEKLFF.

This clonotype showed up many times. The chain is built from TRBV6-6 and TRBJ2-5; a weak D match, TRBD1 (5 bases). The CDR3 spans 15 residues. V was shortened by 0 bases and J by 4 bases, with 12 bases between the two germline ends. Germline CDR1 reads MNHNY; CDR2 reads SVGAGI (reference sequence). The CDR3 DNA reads TGTGCCAGCAGTTACTCGACAGCATCCTCAGAGACCCAGTACTTC. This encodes CASSYSTASSETQYF.

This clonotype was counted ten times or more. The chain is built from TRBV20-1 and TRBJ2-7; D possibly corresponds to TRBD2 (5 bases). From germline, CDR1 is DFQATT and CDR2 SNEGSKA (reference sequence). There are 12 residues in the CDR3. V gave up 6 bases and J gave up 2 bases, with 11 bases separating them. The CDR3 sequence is CSAPTGTYEQYF. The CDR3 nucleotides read TGCAGTGCGCCGACGGGAACCTACGAGCAGTACTTC.